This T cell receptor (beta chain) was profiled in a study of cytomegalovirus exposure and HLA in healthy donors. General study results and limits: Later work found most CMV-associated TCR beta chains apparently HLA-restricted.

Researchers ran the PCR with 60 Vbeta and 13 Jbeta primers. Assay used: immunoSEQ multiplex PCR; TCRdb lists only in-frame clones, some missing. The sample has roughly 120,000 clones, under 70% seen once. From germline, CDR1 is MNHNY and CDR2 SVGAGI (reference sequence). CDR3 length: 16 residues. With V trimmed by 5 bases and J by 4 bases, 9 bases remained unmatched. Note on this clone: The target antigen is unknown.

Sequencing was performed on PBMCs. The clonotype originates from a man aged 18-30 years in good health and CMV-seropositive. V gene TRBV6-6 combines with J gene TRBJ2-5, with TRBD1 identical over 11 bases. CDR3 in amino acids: CASSPRTGGLRETQYF. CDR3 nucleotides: TGTGCCAGCAGTCCCCGGACAGGGGGCCTGAGAGAGACCCAGTACTTC.